The rows below give T cell receptor beta chains drawn from one sample of a study of metastatic and nonmetastatic thyroid tumors. TCRdb reprocessed the PCR reads using MiXCR. The profile covers some 30,000 clones, with 30% appearing a single time and roughly 32% taken by the ten largest. Source material: blood. The receptors derive from a female donor with papillary thyroid cancer or a benign thyroid nodule (not recorded which). Some clones in this sample may be carry-over from other donors' samples. The CDR3 runs from the conserved cysteine through the conserved F or W. Fields, in order: V gene, J gene, clone size, D gene, CDR3 protein, CDR3 DNA. The D gene is left open where the match is weak. Expanded clones are given a class, and other clones once, few, many or no size at all.

TRBV7-3,TRBJ2-3,many,-,CASKRGGTDTQYF,TGTGCCAGTAAACGCGGGGGCACAGATACGCAGTATTTT
TRBV28,TRBJ2-7,-,TRBD2,CASSPIGLAVGHEQYF,TGTGCCAGCAGTCCTATTGGACTAGCGGTAGGCCACGAGCAGTACTTC
TRBV6-6,TRBJ2-2,many,TRBD1,CATLDGGGPGGLNTGELFF,TGTGCCACCCTTGATGGGGGTGGGCCAGGGGGTTTGAACACCGGGGAGCTGTTTTTT
TRBV20-1,TRBJ2-7,-,-,CSARDQTISYEQYF,TGCAGTGCTAGAGACCAGACTATCAGCTACGAGCAGTACTTC
TRBV7-3,TRBJ2-3,many,-,CASSFDYTDTQYF,TGTGCCAGCAGCTTCGACTACACAGATACGCAGTATTTT
TRBV19,TRBJ1-5,few,-,CASSPALGNQPQHF,TGTGCCAGCTCCCCTGCGTTGGGAAATCAGCCCCAGCATTTT
TRBV18,TRBJ1-1,-,-,CASSPSREHTEAFF,TGTGCCAGCTCACCTTCCAGGGAGCACACTGAAGCTTTCTTT
TRBV11-3,TRBJ2-7,-,TRBD1,CASSPKGQHTYEQYF,TGTGCCAGCAGCCCCAAGGGACAGCATACCTACGAGCAGTACTTC
TRBV5-1,TRBJ1-4,many,TRBD1,CASTGTGSEKLFF,TGCGCCAGCACGGGGACAGGGAGTGAAAAACTGTTTTTT
TRBV30,TRBJ1-1,-,-,CAWSAWFDTEAFF,TGTGCGTGGAGTGCCTGGTTCGACACTGAAGCTTTCTTT
TRBV11-2,TRBJ2-7,many,TRBD1,CASTDRAYEQYF,TGTGCCAGCACGGACAGGGCCTACGAGCAGTACTTC
TRBV6-2/TRBV6-3,TRBJ2-7,-,TRBD2,CASSYGLGGRVEQYF,TGTGCCAGCAGTTACGGACTCGGCGGGAGGGTAGAGCAGTACTTC
TRBV6-1,TRBJ1-2,many,-,CASSSQGGANYGYTF,TGTGCCAGCAGTTCACAGGGCGGAGCTAACTATGGCTACACCTTC